This T cell receptor beta chain was sequenced in a study of graft-versus-host responses after intestinal transplantation. About the research overall: All recipients got anti-thymocyte globulin induction, then tacrolimus and steroids for 2 to 3 years. Overall study findings and caveats: There was an association between peak levels of circulating GvH clones and early post-transplant HvG declines. Allografts carried high graft-versus-host to host-versus-graft clonal ratios in patients having graft-donor T cell macrochimerism.

Losses at the gene ends were 3 bases for V and 1 base for J; bases not matched to a gene: 2. Germline V gene data show CDR1 as MNHNS and CDR2 as SASEGT. The CDR3 is 16 amino acids. As for this clone: Its antigen is currently unknown.

Using immunoSEQ multiplex PCR, the repertoire was profiled, and TCRdb retains in-frame clones only, with some absent. The profile shows approximately 33,000 clones, 70% to 85% of them singletons. This clonotype was sampled from a human donor who received an intestinal transplant. Specimen: unstimulated CD8+ T cells sorted from spleen or lymph node cells, collected before intestinal transplant. The rearrangement joins TRBV6-1 to TRBJ1-3; 11 bases fit TRBD1. The CDR3 nucleotides read TGTGCCAGCAGTGAGGGACAGGGGGTTTCTGGAAACACCATATATTTT. This sequence encodes CASSEGQGVSGNTIYF.